One and the same sample provided the 29 T cell receptor beta chains below, sequenced in a study of patients and donors after allogeneic stem cell transplantation. One entry per CDR3 protein results from TCRdb running MiXCR on the RT-PCR reads. Here the sample spans 20,000 or so distinct CDR3 sequences, approximately 42% being singletons. What was sequenced was blood, either unsorted or a sorted T cell fraction (not recorded which). These receptors all come from a human donor who was either an allogeneic HSCT recipient or a stem cell or donor lymphocyte infusion donor (not recorded which). It is not recorded whose cells these are; they may come from a transplant donor.

This chain uses TRBV28 with TRBJ2-1; 8 nucleotides align to TRBD1. Germline trimming cut 7 bases from V and 4 bases from J; bases unmatched to any gene: 6. Germline loops: CDR1 MDHEN, CDR2 SYDVKM. The CDR3 length is 14 residues. As DNA, the CDR3 is TGTGCCAGCAATGGACAGGGATCATACAATGAGCAGTTCTTC. This translates into CASNGQGSYNEQFF.

This clonotype was recorded only once. Written as DNA, the CDR3 is TGTGCCAGCAGTTCTCGTCTGACAGATTATAGCAATCAGCCCCAGCATTTT. Translated, it gives CASSSRLTDYSNQPQHF. The chain is built from TRBV12-3 or TRBV12-4 and TRBJ1-5; the D gene is possibly TRBD1 (5 bases). The CDR3 is 17 amino acids. The germline V and J ends were trimmed by 4 bases and 0 bases, with 16 bases remaining between them.

In this sample, this clonotype turned up a few times. The chain combines TRBV20-1 with TRBJ2-3, with no clear D. The ends were cut back, 5 bases at V and 2 bases at J, with 5 bases in the middle. Germline CDR1 DFQATT, CDR2 SNEGSKA (reference sequence). The CDR3 has 11 amino acids. CDR3 protein: CSAEVTDTQYF. In DNA form, the CDR3 reads TGCAGTGCTGAGGTCACAGATACGCAGTATTTT.

A few counts support this clonotype. The chain joins TRBV18 to TRBJ1-6; D is ambiguous. CDR3 size: 16 residues. CDR1 is KGHSH and CDR2 is LQKENI in the germline V gene. Between the trimmed V and J ends, which lost 1 base and 9 bases, there was a span of 16 bases. The CDR3 DNA is TGTGCCAGCTCACCACGGCGGGGTGATGGTCGTTCACCCCTCCACTTT. It encodes CASSPRRGDGRSPLHF.

V gene TRBV27 combines with J gene TRBJ2-7, with a weak D call TRBD1 (5 bases). The CDR3 loop spans 15 amino acids. The V and J ends lost 6 bases and 2 bases respectively, with 17 bases between them. Germline CDR1 MNHEY, CDR2 SMNVEV (reference sequence). The CDR3 protein is CASSPHNRFAYEQYF. In DNA, the CDR3 is TGTGCCAGCAGCCCGCATAACAGGTTCGCCTACGAGCAGTACTTC.

This clonotype has a handful of counts. The chain carries TRBV5-6 and TRBJ1-1; 9 bases are shared with TRBD1. The J segment lost 0 bases and the V segment lost 2 bases, leaving 5 bases of the junction unmatched. This CDR3 is 16 amino acids long. Germline V gene lookup returns CDR1 SGHDT and CDR2 YYEEEE. This CDR3 reads CASSFRTGVMNTEAFF. CDR3 coding DNA: TGTGCCAGCAGCTTCCGGACAGGGGTCATGAACACTGAAGCTTTCTTT.

The chain couples TRBV9 to TRBJ1-2; no reliable D call. V was clipped by 0 bases and J by 5 bases, with 8 bases between them. CDR3 length: 13 amino acids. Germline-derived CDR1 and CDR2 are SGDLS and YYNGEE. DNA for the CDR3: TGTGCCAGCAGCGTAGTTTGGGGTTATGGCTACACCTTC. Amino acids: CASSVVWGYGYTF.

The sample holds a few counts of this clonotype. The chain couples TRBV6-1 to TRBJ2-7, with TRBD1 matching 7 bases. Germline-derived CDR1 and CDR2 are MNHNS and SASEGT. J was trimmed by 3 bases and V by 6 bases; bases with no gene match: 5. The CDR3 extends over 13 amino acids. The CDR3 region is CASRRGQVYEQYF. For the CDR3, the DNA is TGTGCCAGCAGGAGGGGGCAGGTCTACGAGCAGTACTTC.

The chain joins TRBV19 to TRBJ2-7, with 11 bases lining up with TRBD2. The J segment lost 1 base and the V segment lost 4 bases, leaving 6 bases of the junction unmatched. The CDR3 consists of 16 residues. The V gene's germline CDR1 is LNHDA and CDR2 SQIVND (reference sequence). CDR3 amino acids: CASSTAGTSGSYEQYF. In DNA form, the CDR3 reads TGTGCCAGTAGTACCGCCGGGACTAGCGGATCCTACGAGCAGTACTTC.

This rearrangement joins TRBV12-3 or TRBV12-4 to TRBJ1-6; D perhaps matches TRBD1 (6 bases). Trimming removed 2 bases at V and 7 bases at J, with 15 bases between. The CDR3 has 16 amino acids. The CDR3 nucleotides are TGTGCCAGCAGTTTATTTTACCGGACAGTGAATTCACCCCTCCACTTT. Amino acids: CASSLFYRTVNSPLHF.

This clonotype was seen a few times. The V and J genes are TRBV12-3 or TRBV12-4 and TRBJ2-2, with D perhaps being TRBD1 or TRBD2 (5 bases each). The CDR3 is 14 amino acids. With 3 bases removed from V and 1 base from J, the gap between germline ends came to 6 bases. The CDR3 spells CASSLRGNTGELFF. The CDR3 region has the DNA TGTGCCAGCAGTTTGAGGGGGAACACCGGGGAGCTGTTTTTT.

The gene calls are TRBV28 and TRBJ2-7, with TRBD1 matching 9 bases. This CDR3 comprises 16 residues. The V and J ends lost 5 bases and 3 bases, in that order; junction bases with no gene match: 11. The V gene's germline CDR1 is MDHEN and CDR2 SYDVKM. The chain's CDR3 is CASSHTLGQGNYEQYF. The CDR3 DNA sequence: TGTGCCAGCAGTCATACCTTGGGACAGGGCAACTACGAGCAGTACTTC.

The chain employs TRBV6-5 and TRBJ1-6; D is ambiguous. The V gene lost 2 bases and the J gene lost 10 bases, with 12 bases spanning the gap. This CDR3 contains 14 residues. The germline gives CDR1 MNHEY, CDR2 SVGAGI. In DNA form, the CDR3 reads TGTGCCAGCAGTTACCATAGGGTTGGATCACCCCTCCACTTT. Its translation is CASSYHRVGSPLHF.

This clonotype has just a few counts. The gene calls are TRBV7-8 and TRBJ1-1, with D perhaps matching TRBD1 (5 bases). Trimming took off 4 bases at V and 1 base at J, with 10 bases between the two ends. The V gene's germline CDR1 is SGHVS and CDR2 FQNEAQ. The CDR3 length is 14 residues. CDR3 sequence (DNA): TGTGCCAGCAGCTCTCATCAGGGGAACACTGAAGCTTTCTTT. Its protein is CASSSHQGNTEAFF.

This clonotype was detected only a few times. The V call is TRBV12-3 or TRBV12-4, the J call TRBJ1-6, with 7 bases lining up with TRBD1. Unmatched junction bases numbered 8, after V lost 2 bases and J lost 7 bases. The CDR3 loop spans 16 amino acids. The CDR3 sequence: CASSLRLGQKNSPLHF. CDR3 nucleotides: TGTGCCAGCAGTTTAAGGTTGGGACAGAAAAATTCACCCCTCCACTTT.

The rearrangement joins TRBV6-5 to TRBJ1-4; D is ambiguous. V was trimmed by 2 bases and J by 3 bases, leaving 10 bases between them. In germline, CDR1 is MNHEY, CDR2 SVGAGI. The CDR3 runs 15 residues. The DNA for the CDR3 is TGTGCCAGCAGTTACGGCGCAAGCTCTAATGAAAAACTGTTTTTT. This encodes CASSYGASSNEKLFF.

This clonotype was seen a handful of times. The gene calls are TRBV4-1 and TRBJ1-2, with D uncertain. CDR1 is MGHRA, CDR2 YSYEKL, per germline. This CDR3 comprises 12 residues. V lost 1 base and J 7 bases, leaving 7 bases between the germline ends. CDR3 in DNA: TGCGCCAGCAGCCAAGGGCCCTTTGGCTACACCTTC. As protein: CASSQGPFGYTF.

The J gene is TRBJ1-2, the V gene TRBV12-3 or TRBV12-4; D uncertain. Trimming pared 4 bases from V and 5 bases from J, leaving 5 bases between. CDR3 length: 11 amino acids. The DNA for the CDR3 is TGTGCCAGCAGTTCGACGTATGGCTACACCTTC. This gives the protein CASSSTYGYTF.

The chain couples TRBV18 to TRBJ2-5, with 8 bases lining up with TRBD1. Germline CDR1 is KGHSH and CDR2 is LQKENI. The CDR3 totals 16 residues. Unmatched junction bases numbered 9, after V lost 1 base and J lost 5 bases. CDR3 in amino acids: CASSPQRQGMLETQYF. The CDR3 DNA is TGTGCCAGCTCACCACAACGACAGGGGATGTTGGAGACCCAGTACTTC. The whole variable domain, remainder taken from reference TRBV18 and TRBJ2-5, is NAGVMQNPRHLVRRRGQEARLRCSPMKGHSHVYWYRQLPEEGLKFMVYLQKENIIDESGMPKERFSAEFPKEGPSILRIQQVVRGDSAAYFCASSPQRQGMLETQYFGPGTRLLVL.

This clonotype was detected a few times. The V call is TRBV28, the J call TRBJ2-4; D might be TRBD1 (5 bases). V was trimmed by 6 bases and J by 0 bases, leaving 9 bases between them. CDR1 is MDHEN, CDR2 SYDVKM, per germline. The CDR3 is 14 amino acids. The DNA for the CDR3 is TGTGCCAGCAGATCGGACATAGCCAAAAACATTCAGTACTTC. It specifies CASRSDIAKNIQYF.

The CDR3 reads CASLRGPSSYNEQFF. As DNA, the CDR3 is TGTGCCAGCTTGCGGGGCCCAAGCTCCTACAATGAGCAGTTCTTC. The chain is built from TRBV5-6 and TRBJ2-1, with a tentative D call TRBD2 (6 bases). Germline V lookup: CDR1 SGHDT, CDR2 YYEEEE. Trimming left V 7 bases short and J 0 bases short, with 14 bases between. This CDR3 has 15 amino acids.

The rearrangement joins TRBV5-1 to TRBJ2-3; 7 nucleotides match TRBD1. Looked up from germline, CDR1 is SGHRS and CDR2 is YFSETQ. The CDR3 totals 15 residues. Trimming took 4 bases from V and 0 from J; bases not matched to a gene: 5. The CDR3 spells CASSPAQGSTDTQYF. The DNA of the CDR3 is TGCGCCAGCAGCCCAGCACAGGGGAGCACAGATACGCAGTATTTT.

This chain uses TRBV28 with TRBJ1-1; D remains unclear. The CDR3 length is 13 residues. V was cut by 3 bases and J by 1 base, with 6 bases left in between. The V gene's germline CDR1 is MDHEN and CDR2 SYDVKM. DNA of the CDR3: TGTGCCAGCAGTTTCCACACGAACACTGAAGCTTTCTTT. Translation: CASSFHTNTEAFF. Full variable domain (remainder filled in from reference TRBV28 and TRBJ1-1): DVKVTQSSRYLVKRTGEKVFLECVQDMDHENMFWYRQDPGLGLRLIYFSYDVKMKEKGDIPEGYSVSREKKERFSLILESASTNQTSMYLCASSFHTNTEAFFGQGTRLTVV.

The V call is TRBV9, the J call TRBJ2-5; perhaps D is TRBD1 or TRBD2 (5 bases each). V shed 0 bases and J shed 4 bases, with 13 bases lying between them. The CDR3 covers 15 residues. Germline values: CDR1 SGDLS, CDR2 YYNGEE. CDR3 DNA sequence: TGTGCCAGCAGCGTAGCTCCGGGACCTGGAGAGACCCAGTACTTC. It is translated as CASSVAPGPGETQYF.

The chain recombines TRBV12-3 or TRBV12-4 with TRBJ2-3, with D perhaps matching TRBD2 (5 bases). The CDR3 loop spans 13 amino acids. The ends were cut back, 3 bases at V and 6 bases at J, with 10 bases in the middle. The CDR3 nucleotides read TGTGCCAGCAGTTTCGCAGGAGGTGATACGCAGTATTTT. Residues: CASSFAGGDTQYF.

The rearrangement links TRBV5-1 to TRBJ1-1, with TRBD1 identical over 9 bases. CDR1 and CDR2 (germline): SGHRS, YFSETQ. V was pared by 4 bases and J by 4 bases, with 11 bases of the junction left unmatched. This CDR3 is built from 16 residues. CDR3 nucleotide sequence: TGCGCCAGCAGCCCATCCCTGGGACAGGGTGGCACTGAAGCTTTCTTT. It encodes CASSPSLGQGGTEAFF.

This clonotype was recorded once. The chain couples TRBV7-3 to TRBJ2-1, with 11 bases fitting TRBD2. The CDR3 contains 19 residues. V lost 2 bases, J lost 1 base, and 10 bases stayed unmatched. Germline V lookup: CDR1 SGHTA, CDR2 FQGTGA. Here the CDR3 DNA reads TGTGCCAGCAGCTTAGTGAGGGGACTAGCGGTCCCATCCTACAATGAGCAGTTCTTC. As protein: CASSLVRGLAVPSYNEQFF.

The CDR3 loop is CASSLQGREQYF. In nucleotides, the CDR3 is TGCGCCAGCAGCTTGCAGGGGCGTGAGCAGTACTTC. This sequence joins TRBV5-1 and TRBJ2-7; a possible D gene is TRBD1 (6 bases). V lost 1 base to trimming and J lost 7 bases, with 9 bases between them. The CDR3 loop spans 12 amino acids. Germline V CDR1 and CDR2: SGHRS, YFSETQ. The full variable domain, rest sourced from reference TRBV5-1 and TRBJ2-7, is KAGVTQTPRYLIKTRGQQVTLSCSPISGHRSVSWYQQTPGQGLQFLFEYFSETQRNKGNFPGRFSGRQFSNSRSEMNVSTLELGDSALYLCASSLQGREQYFGPGTRLTVT.

The rearrangement links TRBV5-1 to TRBJ2-3; TRBD1 is a possible D gene (6 bases). The V gene's germline CDR1 is SGHRS and CDR2 YFSETQ. V was pared by 2 bases and J by 4 bases, with 14 bases between. The CDR3 is 15 amino acids. CDR3 coding DNA: TGCGCCAGCAGCTTAGATGACAGGTTACCAGATACGCAGTATTTT. Amino acids: CASSLDDRLPDTQYF.